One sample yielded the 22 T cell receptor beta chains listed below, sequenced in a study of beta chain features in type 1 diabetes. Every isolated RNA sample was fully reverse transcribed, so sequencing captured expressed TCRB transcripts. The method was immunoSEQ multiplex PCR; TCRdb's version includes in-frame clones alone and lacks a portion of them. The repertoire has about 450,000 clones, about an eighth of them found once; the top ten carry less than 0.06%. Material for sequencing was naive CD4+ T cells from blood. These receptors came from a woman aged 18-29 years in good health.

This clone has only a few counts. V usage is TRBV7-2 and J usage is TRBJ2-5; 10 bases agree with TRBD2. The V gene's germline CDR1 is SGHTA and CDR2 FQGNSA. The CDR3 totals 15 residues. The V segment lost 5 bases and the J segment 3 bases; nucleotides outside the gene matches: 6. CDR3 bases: TGTGCCAGCAGCCCTAGGACTAGCGGAAAAGAGACCCAGTACTTC. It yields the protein CASSPRTSGKETQYF.

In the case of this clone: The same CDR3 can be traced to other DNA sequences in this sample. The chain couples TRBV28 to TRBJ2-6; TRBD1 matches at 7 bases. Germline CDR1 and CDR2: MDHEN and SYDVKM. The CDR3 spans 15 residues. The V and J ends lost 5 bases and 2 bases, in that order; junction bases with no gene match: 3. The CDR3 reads CASSPTGAGANVLTF. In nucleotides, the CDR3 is TGTGCCAGCAGTCCTACAGGGGCTGGGGCCAACGTCCTGACTTTC.

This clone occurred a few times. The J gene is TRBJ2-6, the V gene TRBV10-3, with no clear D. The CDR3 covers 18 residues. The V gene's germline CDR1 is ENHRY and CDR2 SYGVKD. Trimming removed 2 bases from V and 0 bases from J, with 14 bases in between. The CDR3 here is CAISEEIGKPSGANVLTF. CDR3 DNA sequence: TGTGCCATCAGTGAGGAGATCGGCAAACCCTCTGGGGCCAACGTCCTGACTTTC.

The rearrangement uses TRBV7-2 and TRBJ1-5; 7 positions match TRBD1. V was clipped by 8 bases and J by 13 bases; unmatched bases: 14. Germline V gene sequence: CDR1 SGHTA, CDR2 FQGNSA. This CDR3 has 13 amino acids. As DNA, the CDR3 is TGTGCCAGCTCGACAGGGCCGGCAAGATTACAGCATTTT. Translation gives CASSTGPARLQHF. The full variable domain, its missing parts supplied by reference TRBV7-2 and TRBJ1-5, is GAGVSQSPSNKVTEKGKDVELRCDPISGHTALYWYRQSLGQGLEFLIYFQGNSAPDKSGLPSDRFSAERTGGSVSTLTIQRTQQEDSAVYLCASSTGPARLQHFGDGTRLSIL.

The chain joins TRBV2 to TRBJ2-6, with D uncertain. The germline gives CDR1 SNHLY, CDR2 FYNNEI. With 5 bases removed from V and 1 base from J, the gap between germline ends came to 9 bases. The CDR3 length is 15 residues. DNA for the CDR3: TGTGCCAGCAGTCTACGTGAGTCTGGGGCCAACGTCCTGACTTTC. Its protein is CASSLRESGANVLTF.

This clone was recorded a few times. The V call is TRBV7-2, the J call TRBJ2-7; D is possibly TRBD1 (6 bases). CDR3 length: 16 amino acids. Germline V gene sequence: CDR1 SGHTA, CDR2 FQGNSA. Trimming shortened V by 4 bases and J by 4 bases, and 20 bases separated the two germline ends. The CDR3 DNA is TGTGCCAGCAGCTCAACAGGGTCCCCAGATATTTACGAGCAGTACTTC. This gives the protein CASSSTGSPDIYEQYF. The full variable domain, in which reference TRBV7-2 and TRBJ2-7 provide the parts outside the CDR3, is GAGVSQSPSNKVTEKGKDVELRCDPISGHTALYWYRQSLGQGLEFLIYFQGNSAPDKSGLPSDRFSAERTGGSVSTLTIQRTQQEDSAVYLCASSSTGSPDIYEQYFGPGTRLTVT.

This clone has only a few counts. CDR3 DNA sequence: TGTGCCAGCAGTTACTCATCAGGGGCCAATGAGCAGTTCTTC. It specifies CASSYSSGANEQFF. The chain employs TRBV6-6 and TRBJ2-1; possible D gene TRBD1, 6 bases. This CDR3 is built from 14 residues. V lost 0 bases and J lost 6, with 9 bases in between. Germline V lookup: CDR1 MNHNY, CDR2 SVGAGI (reference sequence).

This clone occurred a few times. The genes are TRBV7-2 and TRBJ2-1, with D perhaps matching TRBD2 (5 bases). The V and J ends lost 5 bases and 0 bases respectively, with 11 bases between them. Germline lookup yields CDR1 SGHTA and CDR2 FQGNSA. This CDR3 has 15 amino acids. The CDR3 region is CASSRGEGSYNEQFF. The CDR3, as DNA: TGTGCCAGCAGCCGTGGAGAGGGCTCCTACAATGAGCAGTTCTTC.

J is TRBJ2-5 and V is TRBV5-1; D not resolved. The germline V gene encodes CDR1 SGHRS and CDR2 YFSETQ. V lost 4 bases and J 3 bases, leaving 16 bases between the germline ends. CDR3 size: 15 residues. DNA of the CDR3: TGCGCCAGCAGCCAGGACCCGACGGCTAAAGAGACCCAGTACTTC. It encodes CASSQDPTAKETQYF.

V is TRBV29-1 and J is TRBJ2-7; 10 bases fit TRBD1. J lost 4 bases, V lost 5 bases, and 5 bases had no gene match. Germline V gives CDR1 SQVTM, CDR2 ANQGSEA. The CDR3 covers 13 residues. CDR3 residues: CSVRTGGTYEQYF. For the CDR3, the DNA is TGCAGCGTTCGGACAGGGGGTACGTACGAGCAGTACTTC.

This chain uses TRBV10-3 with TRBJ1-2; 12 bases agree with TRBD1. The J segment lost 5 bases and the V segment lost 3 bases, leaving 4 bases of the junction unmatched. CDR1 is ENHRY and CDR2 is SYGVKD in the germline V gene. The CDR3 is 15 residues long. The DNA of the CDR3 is TGTGCCATCAGTGAAACGGGACAGGGGGCATATGGCTACACCTTC. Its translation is CAISETGQGAYGYTF.

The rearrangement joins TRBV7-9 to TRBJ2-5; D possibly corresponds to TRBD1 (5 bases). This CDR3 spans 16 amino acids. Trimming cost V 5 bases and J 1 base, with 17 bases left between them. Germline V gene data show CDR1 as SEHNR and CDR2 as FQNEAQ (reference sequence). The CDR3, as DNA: TGTGCCAGCAGCCAAGAACCGTGGGGCATCCAAGAGACCCAGTACTTC. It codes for CASSQEPWGIQETQYF.

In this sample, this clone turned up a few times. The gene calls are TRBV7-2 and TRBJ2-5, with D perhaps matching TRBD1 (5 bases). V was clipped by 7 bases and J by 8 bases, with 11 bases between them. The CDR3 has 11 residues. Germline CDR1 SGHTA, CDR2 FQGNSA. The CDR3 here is CASMAGLTQYF. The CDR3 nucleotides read TGTGCCAGCATGGCAGGGTTAACCCAGTACTTC.

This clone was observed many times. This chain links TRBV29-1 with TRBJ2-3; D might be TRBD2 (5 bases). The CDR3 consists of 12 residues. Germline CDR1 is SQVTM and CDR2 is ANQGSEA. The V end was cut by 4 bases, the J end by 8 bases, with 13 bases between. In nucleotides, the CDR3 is TGCAGCGTTGGGGAGATTGCCGGTACGCAGTATTTT. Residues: CSVGEIAGTQYF.

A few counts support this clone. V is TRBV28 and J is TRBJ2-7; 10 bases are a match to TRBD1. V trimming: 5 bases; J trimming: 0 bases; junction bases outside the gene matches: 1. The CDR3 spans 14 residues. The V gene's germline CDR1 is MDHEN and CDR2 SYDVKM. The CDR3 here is CASSRTGGSYEQYF. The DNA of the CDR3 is TGTGCCAGCAGTCGGACAGGGGGCTCCTACGAGCAGTACTTC.

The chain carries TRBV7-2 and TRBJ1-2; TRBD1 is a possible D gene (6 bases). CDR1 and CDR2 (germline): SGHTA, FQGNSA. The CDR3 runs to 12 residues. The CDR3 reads CAEGQQGYGYTF. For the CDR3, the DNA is TGTGCAGAAGGGCAGCAGGGGTATGGCTACACCTTC.

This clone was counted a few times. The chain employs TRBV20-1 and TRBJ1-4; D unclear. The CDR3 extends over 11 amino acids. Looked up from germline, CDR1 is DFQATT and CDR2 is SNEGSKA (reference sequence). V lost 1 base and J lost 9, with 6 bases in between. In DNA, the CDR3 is TGCAGTGCTAGAGCGGCGCAAAAACTGTTTTTT. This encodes CSARAAQKLFF.

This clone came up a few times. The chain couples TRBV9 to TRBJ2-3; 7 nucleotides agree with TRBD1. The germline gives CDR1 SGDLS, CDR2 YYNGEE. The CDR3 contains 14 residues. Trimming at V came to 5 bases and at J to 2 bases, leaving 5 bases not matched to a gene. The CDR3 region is CASRRDSYTDTQYF. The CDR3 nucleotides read TGTGCCAGCAGGAGGGACAGCTACACAGATACGCAGTATTTT.

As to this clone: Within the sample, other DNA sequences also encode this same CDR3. CDR3 DNA sequence: TGTGCCAGCAGCTTAGTGTACGAGCAGTACTTC. Residues: CASSLVYEQYF. This rearrangement joins TRBV7-9 to TRBJ2-7; D is unclear. Germline V lookup: CDR1 SEHNR, CDR2 FQNEAQ (reference sequence). Trimming pared 1 base from V and 4 bases from J, leaving 2 bases between. CDR3 length: 11 amino acids. Based on the CDR3 plus reference TRBV7-9 and TRBJ2-7, the full variable domain is DTGVSQNPRHKITKRGQNVTFRCDPISEHNRLYWYRQTLGQGPEFLTYFQNEAQLEKSRLLSDRFSAERPKGSFSTLEIQRTEQGDSAMYLCASSLVYEQYFGPGTRLTVT.

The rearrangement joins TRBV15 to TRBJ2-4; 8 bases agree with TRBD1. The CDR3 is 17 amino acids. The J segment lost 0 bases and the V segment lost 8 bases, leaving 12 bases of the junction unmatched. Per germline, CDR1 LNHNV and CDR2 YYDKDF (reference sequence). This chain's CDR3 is CATGQGELSLAKNIQYF. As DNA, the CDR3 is TGTGCCACCGGACAGGGAGAGCTAAGCTTAGCCAAAAACATTCAGTACTTC.

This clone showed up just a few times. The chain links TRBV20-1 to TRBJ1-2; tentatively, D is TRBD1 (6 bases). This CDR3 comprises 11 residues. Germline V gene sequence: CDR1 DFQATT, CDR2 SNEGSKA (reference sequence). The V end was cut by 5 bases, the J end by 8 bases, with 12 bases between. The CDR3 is CSAPDSLGYTF. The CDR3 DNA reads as TGCAGTGCTCCGGACAGTCTAGGCTACACCTTC.

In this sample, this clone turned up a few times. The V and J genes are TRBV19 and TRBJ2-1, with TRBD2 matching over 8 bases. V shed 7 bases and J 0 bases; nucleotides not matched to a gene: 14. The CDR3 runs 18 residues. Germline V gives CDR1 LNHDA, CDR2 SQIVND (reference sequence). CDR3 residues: CASKAWREAPGSYNEQFF. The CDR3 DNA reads TGTGCCAGTAAGGCTTGGCGGGAGGCCCCAGGCTCCTACAATGAGCAGTTCTTC.